The 20 T cell receptor beta chains presented below share a single source sample, sequenced in a study of blood T cell repertoires in COVID-19. The table came from immunoSEQ multiplex PCR; TCRdb's copy has only in-frame clones and leaves some out. Of roughly 170,000 clones in the sample, roughly 85% were seen once. The sample comprised PBMCs or T cells enriched from blood (not recorded which). The receptors originated from a woman aged 45-65 years who had recovered from COVID-19.

The gene calls are TRBV12-3 or TRBV12-4 and TRBJ2-6, with D possibly being TRBD2 (6 bases). V dropped 5 bases and J dropped 15 bases, with 11 bases sitting between them. CDR3 length: 11 amino acids. In nucleotides, the CDR3 is TGTGCCAGCAGTGGGGACTTCCACCTGACTTTC. Amino acids: CASSGDFHLTF.

The chain carries TRBV19 and TRBJ1-1, with 7 bases matching TRBD1. V lost 4 bases to trimming and J lost 0 bases; unmatched junction nucleotides: 5. Germline loops: CDR1 LNHDA, CDR2 SQIVND (reference sequence). The CDR3 runs 15 residues. CDR3 DNA sequence: TGTGCCAGTAGTAAGACAGGGCCCCTGAACACTGAAGCTTTCTTT. The encoded protein is CASSKTGPLNTEAFF.

The chain uses TRBV11-2 and TRBJ1-1; 7 bases are a match to TRBD1. Unmatched junction bases numbered 10, after V lost 3 bases and J lost 6 bases. Germline V gives CDR1 SGHAT, CDR2 FQNNGV. The CDR3 has 15 amino acids. The CDR3 protein is CASSFGTVYVAEAFF. The CDR3, as DNA: TGTGCCAGCAGCTTCGGGACAGTCTACGTCGCTGAAGCTTTCTTT.

This chain links TRBV9 with TRBJ1-6; D is unclear. The CDR3 is 13 amino acids. V was trimmed by 4 bases and J by 10 bases, leaving 12 bases between them. The germline V gene has CDR1 SGDLS and CDR2 YYNGEE. This CDR3 reads CASSLNAGSPLHF. CDR3 in DNA: TGTGCCAGCAGCTTAAATGCGGGCTCACCCCTCCACTTT.

The chain links TRBV3-1 (or the pseudogene TRBV3-2) to TRBJ2-3; D perhaps matches TRBD2 (6 bases). Between the trimmed V and J ends, which lost 5 bases and 3 bases, there was a span of 15 bases. The CDR3 sequence is 15 residues long. Germline V CDR1 and CDR2: LGHDT, YNNKEL (reference sequence). In nucleotides, the CDR3 is TGTGCCAGCAGCGGAACCTCGGAGGGGACAGATACGCAGTATTTT. Residues: CASSGTSEGTDTQYF.

This chain connects TRBV6-2 or TRBV6-3 to TRBJ2-2; 7 nucleotides align to TRBD2. CDR1 MNHEY and CDR2 SVGEGT come from the germline V gene. The J segment lost 2 bases and the V segment lost 0 bases, leaving 12 bases of the junction unmatched. This CDR3 has 19 residues. This chain's CDR3 is CASSYSRRAGTLNTGELFF. CDR3 bases: TGTGCCAGCAGTTACTCGAGGCGAGCGGGGACCTTAAACACCGGGGAGCTGTTTTTT.

This rearrangement joins TRBV30 to TRBJ1-4; 9 nucleotides match TRBD1. Trimming removed 3 bases from V and 8 bases from J; junction bases left unmatched: 7. CDR1 is GTSNPN and CDR2 is SVGIG in the germline V gene (reference sequence). The CDR3 extends over 14 amino acids. In DNA, the CDR3 is TGTGCCTGGAGGGACAGGGGTGGAAGAGAAAAACTGTTTTTT. Its protein product is CAWRDRGGREKLFF.

This clone was observed once. The chain has TRBV7-8 and TRBJ2-2, with D possibly TRBD1 on 6 matching bases. CDR1 SGHVS and CDR2 FQNEAQ come from the germline V gene. V gave up 5 bases and J gave up 4 bases, with 14 bases separating them. CDR3 size: 15 residues. The CDR3 loop reads CASSQDSRTTGELFF. The CDR3 region has the DNA TGTGCCAGCAGCCAGGACAGTCGCACCACCGGGGAGCTGTTTTTT.

The chain carries TRBV7-8 and TRBJ2-3, with TRBD2 matching 8 bases. V dropped 4 bases and J dropped 3; count of bases not matched to a gene: 6. The CDR3 loop spans 15 amino acids. Per the germline V gene, CDR1 is SGHVS and CDR2 is FQNEAQ. CDR3 coding DNA: TGTGCCAGCAGCTCGGGGGGGGGTCTGACAGATACGCAGTATTTT. It encodes CASSSGGGLTDTQYF.

The chain joins TRBV28 to TRBJ1-2; no firm D call. Trimming left V 3 bases short and J 4 bases short, with 12 bases between. The CDR3 is made up of 14 amino acids. Germline V gene data show CDR1 as MDHEN and CDR2 as SYDVKM. The chain's CDR3 is CASSFGPGLYGYTF. CDR3 DNA sequence: TGTGCCAGCAGTTTTGGTCCGGGTCTCTATGGCTACACCTTC.

This clone was seen many times. The chain links TRBV21-1 to TRBJ2-7; the tabulated D call, TRBD1, remains unverified against the DNA. TRBV21-1 is recorded as a pseudogene. The CDR3 consists of 17 residues. CDR3 nucleotide sequence: TGTGCCAGCAGCAAAGGGGGTTCTGTAGGGGACAGGGCATGGCAGTACGTC. Translation gives CASSKGGSVGDRAWQYV.

V is TRBV7-9 and J is TRBJ2-1; D perhaps matches TRBD2 (7 bases). The germline V and J ends were trimmed by 5 bases and 0 bases, with 14 bases remaining between them. Germline loops: CDR1 SEHNR, CDR2 FQNEAQ (reference sequence). This CDR3 comprises 16 residues. CDR3 DNA: TGTGCCAGCAGCCCAAAGGGGGGGGGCTCCTACAATGAGCAGTTCTTC. Its protein is CASSPKGGGSYNEQFF.

The rearrangement uses TRBV24-1 and TRBJ1-5; D perhaps matches TRBD1 (6 bases). Germline lookup yields CDR1 KGHDR and CDR2 SFDVKD. CDR3 size: 16 residues. Trimming left V 8 bases short and J 4 bases short, with 20 bases between. The CDR3 sequence is CATTLSGHSVNQPQHF. DNA for the CDR3: TGTGCCACCACACTATCGGGACACTCCGTAAATCAGCCCCAGCATTTT.

This chain joins TRBV9 and TRBJ2-1; 9 bases map to TRBD2. The CDR3 extends over 13 amino acids. Unmatched junction bases numbered 5, after V lost 4 bases and J lost 9 bases. The germline gives CDR1 SGDLS, CDR2 YYNGEE. In DNA form, the CDR3 reads TGTGCCAGCAGCCCGTTAGCGGGAGCTGAGCAGTTCTTC. This translates into CASSPLAGAEQFF.

This clone has more than one count but fewer than ten. The J gene is TRBJ2-2, the V gene TRBV12-3 or TRBV12-4; D perhaps matches TRBD2 (6 bases). The CDR3 runs 13 residues. The V and J ends lost 3 bases and 5 bases respectively, with 7 bases between them. This chain's CDR3 is CASSFAGTGELFF. CDR3 nucleotides: TGTGCCAGCAGTTTCGCGGGGACCGGGGAGCTGTTTTTT.

The rearrangement uses TRBV30 and TRBJ2-2; 12 bases agree with TRBD2. Per germline, CDR1 GTSNPN and CDR2 SVGIG (reference sequence). The CDR3 length is 18 residues. The ends lost 2 bases at V and 5 bases at J; junction bases unmatched: 12. The CDR3 spells CAWSPQTSGRVRTGELFF. In DNA form, the CDR3 reads TGTGCCTGGAGTCCACAGACTAGCGGGAGAGTAAGAACCGGGGAGCTGTTTTTT. Full variable domain (outside the CDR3, taken from reference TRBV30 and TRBJ2-2): SQTIHQWPATLVQPVGSPLSLECTVEGTSNPNLYWYRQAAGRGLQLLFYSVGIGQISSEVPQNLSASRPQDRQFILSSKKLLLSDSGFYLCAWSPQTSGRVRTGELFFGEGSRLTVL.

The chain recombines TRBV4-3 with TRBJ1-6; TRBD1 is a possible D gene (6 bases). The CDR3 spans 16 residues. With 0 bases removed from V and 8 bases from J, the gap between germline ends came to 14 bases. Per the germline V gene, CDR1 is LGHNA and CDR2 is YSLEER. The CDR3 nucleotides are TGCGCCAGCAGCCAAGATAGGGGGTCGTGGGATTCACCCCTCCACTTT. As protein: CASSQDRGSWDSPLHF.

This clone was seen a handful of times. The J gene is TRBJ1-5, the V gene TRBV7-8, with 7 bases fitting TRBD1. Germline assignment: CDR1 SGHVS and CDR2 FQNEAQ. The CDR3 runs to 15 residues. The junction had 8 bases not matched to a gene; V was cut back by 4 bases and J by 5 bases. The CDR3 DNA sequence: TGTGCCAGCAGCTCAGCAGACAGGGCGGATCAGCCCCAGCATTTT. This sequence encodes CASSSADRADQPQHF. The full variable domain, rest sourced from reference TRBV7-8 and TRBJ1-5, is GAGVSQSPRYKVAKRGQDVALRCDPISGHVSLFWYQQALGQGPEFLTYFQNEAQLDKSGLPSDRFFAERPEGSVSTLKIQRTQQEDSAVYLCASSSADRADQPQHFGDGTRLSIL.

There are a few counts of this clone. This chain uses TRBV7-9 with TRBJ1-6; D possibly corresponds to TRBD1 (5 bases). CDR1 and CDR2 (germline): SEHNR, FQNEAQ (reference sequence). The germline V and J ends were trimmed by 11 bases and 10 bases, with 21 bases remaining between them. CDR3 length: 14 residues. This CDR3 is CASAGVTLISPLHF. CDR3 coding DNA: TGTGCCTCCGCGGGGGTCACATTGATCTCACCCCTCCACTTT.

The V call is TRBV27, the J call TRBJ1-2; D might be TRBD1 (5 bases). The CDR3 spans 14 residues. With 6 bases removed from V and 6 bases from J, the gap between germline ends came to 17 bases. CDR1 and CDR2 from the germline V gene are MNHEY and SMNVEV (reference sequence). CDR3 sequence: CASSAVIGGDGYTF. CDR3 in DNA: TGTGCCAGCAGCGCCGTGATCGGGGGGGATGGCTACACCTTC.